This T cell receptor (beta chain) was recovered during a study of T-cell reconstitution after alpha-beta-depleted transplantation in children. Unique molecular identifiers were built into the TCRbeta library. TCRdb fed the PCR reads into MiXCR, producing one record per CDR3 protein. Of about 690,000 distinct CDR3 sequences listed, roughly 17% are singletons. Trimming removed 8 bases from V and 6 bases from J, with 14 bases in between. The CDR3 is made up of 13 amino acids. Germline CDR1 is LNHNV and CDR2 is YYDKDF (reference sequence). This clonotype was recorded many times. This TCR derives from a human donor who donated a stem cell graft to a child with acute myeloid leukemia. This material consisted of PBMCs from the stem cell graft donor, taken from the stem cell graft. The chain carries TRBV15 and TRBJ2-1; unclear D gene. The CDR3 reads CATSPSEGNEQFF. The CDR3 coding sequence is TGTGCCACCTCTCCGAGCGAAGGCAATGAGCAGTTCTTC.